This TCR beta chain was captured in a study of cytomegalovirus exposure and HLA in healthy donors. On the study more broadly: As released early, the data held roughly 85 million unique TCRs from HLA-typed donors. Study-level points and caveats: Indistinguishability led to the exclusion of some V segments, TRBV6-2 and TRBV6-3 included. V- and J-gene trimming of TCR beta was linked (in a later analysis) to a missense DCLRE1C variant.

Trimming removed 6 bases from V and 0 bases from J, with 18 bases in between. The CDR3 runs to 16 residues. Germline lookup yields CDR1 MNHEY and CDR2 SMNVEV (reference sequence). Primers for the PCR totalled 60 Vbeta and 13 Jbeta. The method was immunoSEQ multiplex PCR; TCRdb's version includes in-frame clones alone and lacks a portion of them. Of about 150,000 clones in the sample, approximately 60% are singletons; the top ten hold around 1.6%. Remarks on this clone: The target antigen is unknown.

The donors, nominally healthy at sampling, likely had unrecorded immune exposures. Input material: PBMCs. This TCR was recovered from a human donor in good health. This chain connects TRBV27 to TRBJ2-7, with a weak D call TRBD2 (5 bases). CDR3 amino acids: CASSSISSASSYEQYF. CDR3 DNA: TGTGCCAGCAGCTCGATCAGTAGCGCGAGCTCCTACGAGCAGTACTTC.